The 21 T cell receptor beta chains below come from one sample, sequenced in a study of blood T cell repertoires in COVID-19. Clones were sequenced by immunoSEQ multiplex PCR, and TCRdb holds only the in-frame ones, with some missing. The sample records some 150,000 clones, roughly 90% being singletons. Sequences were obtained from peripheral blood. These receptor sequences come from a woman in her sixties or seventies with active or convalescent COVID-19.

This chain connects TRBV4-2 to TRBJ1-3; 9 nucleotides agree with TRBD1. Germline values: CDR1 LGHNA, CDR2 YNFKEQ. The length of the CDR3 is 17 residues. V was clipped by 1 base and J by 4 bases; unmatched bases: 8. This chain's CDR3 is CASSQGLGQGSGNTIYF. As DNA, the CDR3 is TGTGCCAGCAGCCAAGGTTTGGGACAGGGTTCAGGAAACACCATATATTTT.

The chain has TRBV30 and TRBJ1-5; D not certain. Germline V gene lookup returns CDR1 GTSNPN and CDR2 SVGIG (reference sequence). The V end lost 0 bases, the J end lost 5 bases, and 5 bases lay between the germline ends. The CDR3 covers 12 residues. CDR3 protein: CAWSVGYQPQHF. Written as DNA, the CDR3 is TGTGCCTGGAGTGTCGGGTATCAGCCCCAGCATTTT.

CDR3 protein: CATSEGLAGRSSYNEQFF. The CDR3 coding sequence is TGTGCCACCAGTGAGGGACTAGCGGGGAGGAGCTCCTACAATGAGCAGTTCTTC. The chain recombines TRBV24-1 with TRBJ2-1; TRBD2 aligns across 13 bases. There are 18 residues in the CDR3. V was clipped by 4 bases and J by 0 bases; unmatched bases: 5. From germline, CDR1 is KGHDR and CDR2 SFDVKD.

The chain joins TRBV7-9 to TRBJ1-2, with D tentatively TRBD1 (6 bases). V was pared by 0 bases and J by 5 bases, with 10 bases between. Germline lookup yields CDR1 SEHNR and CDR2 FQNEAQ (reference sequence). This CDR3 is built from 14 residues. The CDR3 region is CASSLAQGSYGYTF. CDR3 coding DNA: TGTGCCAGCAGCTTAGCGCAGGGGTCATATGGCTACACCTTC.

This clone was counted only a few times. The chain has TRBV3-1 (or the pseudogene TRBV3-2) and TRBJ1-1; 8 nucleotides align to TRBD1. The ends lost 4 bases at V and 5 bases at J; junction bases unmatched: 6. In germline, CDR1 is LGHDT, CDR2 YNNKEL (reference sequence). The CDR3 runs to 14 residues. CDR3 loop: CASSPQGVRTEAFF. The CDR3 nucleotides are TGTGCCAGCAGCCCACAGGGGGTAAGGACTGAAGCTTTCTTT.

The chain is built from TRBV5-1 and TRBJ2-5, with 9 positions matching TRBD1. J gave up 5 bases and V 2 bases, and 7 bases lay outside the gene matches. Germline V lookup: CDR1 SGHRS, CDR2 YFSETQ. This CDR3 has 15 amino acids. Here the CDR3 reads CASSFHRGRGETQYF. The DNA for the CDR3 is TGCGCCAGCAGCTTTCACAGGGGGCGAGGGGAGACCCAGTACTTC.

In this sample, this clone turned up a few times. The CDR3 sequence is CAIRGQGLGETQYF. Here the CDR3 DNA reads TGTGCCATCAGGGGACAGGGGCTCGGAGAGACCCAGTACTTC. The rearrangement uses TRBV10-3 and TRBJ2-5, with 10 bases identical to TRBD1. CDR3 length: 14 residues. The V and J ends lost 6 bases and 4 bases, in that order; junction bases with no gene match: 5. CDR1 ENHRY and CDR2 SYGVKD come from the germline V gene.

The rearrangement uses TRBV6-1 and TRBJ2-7; TRBD2 might be the D (5 bases). The CDR3 is 14 residues long. V lost 1 base and J lost 1, with 8 bases in between. CDR1 and CDR2 (germline): MNHNS, SASEGT. CDR3 residues: CASSEGGMSYEQYF. DNA for the CDR3: TGTGCCAGCAGTGAAGGAGGGATGTCCTACGAGCAGTACTTC.

The chain recombines TRBV6-5 with TRBJ1-2; possibly TRBD1 for D (5 bases). Trimming pared 2 bases from V and 8 bases from J, leaving 9 bases between. The germline gives CDR1 MNHEY, CDR2 SVGAGI. This CDR3 is 12 amino acids long. The CDR3 here is CASSYGGEGYTF. CDR3 in DNA: TGTGCCAGCAGTTACGGGGGGGAGGGCTACACCTTC.

The rearrangement links TRBV6-5 to TRBJ1-1; D remains ambiguous. V dropped 0 bases and J dropped 0 bases, with 8 bases sitting between them. The CDR3 length is 15 residues. Looked up from germline, CDR1 is MNHEY and CDR2 is SVGAGI. CDR3 DNA sequence: TGTGCCAGCAGTTACTCGAAAACTCTGAACACTGAAGCTTTCTTT. Protein sequence: CASSYSKTLNTEAFF.

The rearrangement links TRBV19 to TRBJ1-3, with D possibly being TRBD1 (6 bases). Trimming took off 1 base at V and 4 bases at J, with 11 bases between the two ends. CDR3 length equals 15 residues. Germline V gene data show CDR1 as LNHDA and CDR2 as SQIVND (reference sequence). DNA for the CDR3: TGTGCCAGTAGTATAGCGAGGACAGCGGGAAACACCATATATTTT. This codes for CASSIARTAGNTIYF.

The V call is TRBV18, the J call TRBJ2-7; TRBD2 matches at 7 bases. This CDR3 spans 15 amino acids. The ends lost 3 bases at V and 3 bases at J; junction bases unmatched: 8. CDR1 KGHSH and CDR2 LQKENI come from the germline V gene. The CDR3 coding sequence is TGTGCCAGCTCACCCTCCAGTTCGGGGGGCTACGAGCAGTACTTC. Protein sequence: CASSPSSSGGYEQYF.

The chain has TRBV4-1 and TRBJ1-5; 10 bases match TRBD1. J lost 7 bases, V lost 1 base, and 4 bases had no gene match. CDR1 and CDR2 from the germline V gene are MGHRA and YSYEKL. The CDR3 has 15 amino acids. For the CDR3, the DNA is TGCGCCAGCAGCCAAGGACAGGGGGCTTGGCAGCCCCAGCATTTT. This encodes CASSQGQGAWQPQHF.

This clone was detected a few times. The genes are TRBV4-1 and TRBJ2-5, with 11 bases matching TRBD2. This CDR3 is built from 15 residues. The V and J ends lost 4 bases and 2 bases, in that order; junction bases with no gene match: 3. Germline V gene data show CDR1 as MGHRA and CDR2 as YSYEKL. CDR3 region: CASSRLAGTQETQYF. DNA of the CDR3: TGCGCCAGCAGCCGACTAGCGGGGACGCAAGAGACCCAGTACTTC.

The J gene is TRBJ1-1, the V gene TRBV6-1; D not certain. This CDR3 comprises 15 residues. Germline-derived CDR1 and CDR2 are MNHNS and SASEGT. Deletions cut 2 bases from V and 1 base from J, with 11 bases between. The CDR3 coding sequence is TGTGCCAGCAGTGAATTCCCAGGAGGGAACACTGAAGCTTTCTTT. Translated, it gives CASSEFPGGNTEAFF.

The chain carries TRBV7-6 and TRBJ1-3; TRBD1 matches 9 bases. This CDR3 is built from 15 residues. With 6 bases clipped from V and 0 bases from J, the junction kept 3 bases outside the gene matches. CDR1 and CDR2 from the germline V gene are SGHVS and FNYEAQ. The CDR3 loop reads CASRQGALSGNTIYF. CDR3 bases: TGTGCCAGCAGACAGGGGGCCCTCTCTGGAAACACCATATATTTT.

The J gene is TRBJ2-3, the V gene TRBV7-8; possible D gene TRBD1, 6 bases. This CDR3 contains 15 residues. CDR1 and CDR2 (germline): SGHVS, FQNEAQ. V lost 2 bases and J lost 2, with 11 bases in between. The CDR3 DNA follows: TGTGCCAGCAGCTTAAGGACAGAATTCACAGATACGCAGTATTTT. This translates into CASSLRTEFTDTQYF. Full variable domain (remainder filled in from reference TRBV7-8 and TRBJ2-3): GAGVSQSPRYKVAKRGQDVALRCDPISGHVSLFWYQQALGQGPEFLTYFQNEAQLDKSGLPSDRFFAERPEGSVSTLKIQRTQQEDSAVYLCASSLRTEFTDTQYFGPGTRLTVL.

This clone has only a few counts. The V call is TRBV30, the J call TRBJ1-5; the match to TRBD1 covers 8 bases. Losses at the gene ends were 2 bases for V and 7 bases for J; bases not matched to a gene: 10. The CDR3 is made up of 15 amino acids. Per germline, CDR1 GTSNPN and CDR2 SVGIG (reference sequence). In nucleotides, the CDR3 is TGTGCCTGGAGTCACGGACAGGGCGGAAACCAGCCCCAGCATTTT. Translation gives CAWSHGQGGNQPQHF.

The rearrangement links TRBV18 to TRBJ2-5; the match to TRBD1 covers 10 bases. J gave up 5 bases and V 3 bases, and 6 bases lay outside the gene matches. CDR3 length: 15 residues. From germline, CDR1 is KGHSH and CDR2 LQKENI. This CDR3 is CASSPNRQGAETQYF. CDR3 nucleotides: TGTGCCAGCTCACCGAACAGACAGGGGGCGGAGACCCAGTACTTC.

The gene calls are TRBV6-1 and TRBJ2-7; D is possibly TRBD1 (5 bases). CDR3 size: 15 residues. Germline V gives CDR1 MNHNS, CDR2 SASEGT. V shed 3 bases and J shed 0 bases, with 12 bases lying between them. The CDR3 nucleotides read TGTGCCAGCAGTGAGGTTTGGACAAGCTCCTACGAGCAGTACTTC. Amino acid sequence: CASSEVWTSSYEQYF.

DNA of the CDR3: TGTGCCTGGAGGCGACTAGCCAACTATGAGACCCAGTACTTC. This encodes CAWRRLANYETQYF. The chain couples TRBV30 to TRBJ2-5; 7 bases match TRBD2. This CDR3 contains 14 residues. Germline V lookup: CDR1 GTSNPN, CDR2 SVGIG (reference sequence). Germline trimming cut 3 bases from V and 5 bases from J; bases unmatched to any gene: 9.